The 9 T cell receptor beta chains below were found in one sample sequenced in a study of T cells after yellow fever vaccination. TCRdb processed the 5' RACE reads anew with MiXCR; each CDR3 protein has one entry. The sample gives fewer than 350,000 distinct CDR3 sequences, about 8.7% of which show up once; around 17% is in the top ten. This sample comprised PBMCs, obtained on the day of the first yellow fever vaccination. The source of these receptors is a man between 18 and 29 years old who received the YFV17D yellow fever vaccine.

This sequence joins TRBV2 and TRBJ1-2; 7 bases match TRBD1. From germline, CDR1 is SNHLY and CDR2 FYNNEI. This CDR3 contains 15 residues. The junction had 7 bases not matched to a gene; V was cut back by 5 bases and J by 1 base. The CDR3 here is CASSFRDSFNYGYTF. As DNA, the CDR3 is TGTGCCAGCAGTTTCCGGGACAGTTTTAACTATGGCTACACCTTC.

V gene TRBV5-1 combines with J gene TRBJ1-2; TRBD1 might be the D (5 bases). The CDR3 has 13 amino acids. The V gene lost 1 base and the J gene lost 8 bases, with 12 bases spanning the gap. Germline V gives CDR1 SGHRS, CDR2 YFSETQ. As DNA, the CDR3 is TGCGCCAGCAGCTTGCGGGGGGACGTAGGCTACACCTTC. As protein: CASSLRGDVGYTF.

This clonotype occurred a few times. The J gene is TRBJ1-1, the V gene TRBV12-3 or TRBV12-4; possibly TRBD1 for D (5 bases). Trimming took off 3 bases at V and 0 bases at J, with 8 bases between the two ends. The CDR3 spans 14 residues. The CDR3 region is CASSFQGMNTEAFF. Written as DNA, the CDR3 is TGTGCCAGCAGTTTTCAGGGAATGAACACTGAAGCTTTCTTT.

In its sample, this clonotype was seen a few times. This chain uses TRBV20-1 with TRBJ2-7; 8 nucleotides agree with TRBD1. The V segment lost 6 bases and the J segment 6 bases; nucleotides outside the gene matches: 4. Germline V CDR1 and CDR2: DFQATT, SNEGSKA (reference sequence). The CDR3 is 11 residues long. The CDR3: CSARTGSEQYV. The CDR3 DNA sequence: TGCAGTGCCCGGACAGGGTCCGAGCAGTACGTC.

This clonotype turned up a few times. The rearrangement joins TRBV7-3 to TRBJ2-3; D uncertain. This CDR3 spans 12 amino acids. V was clipped by 3 bases and J by 6 bases, with 7 bases between them. Germline loops: CDR1 SGHTA, CDR2 FQGTGA. CDR3 sequence reads: CASSLNRDTQYF. The CDR3, as DNA: TGTGCCAGCAGCTTGAATAGGGATACGCAGTATTTT.

The J gene is TRBJ1-2, the V gene TRBV6-5; unclear D gene. The CDR3 has 13 residues. V lost 2 bases, J lost 10 bases, and 14 bases lay in between. Germline CDR1 reads MNHEY; CDR2 reads SVGAGI. CDR3 DNA: TGTGCCAGCAGTTACGTATCCTTAGGGTTCTACACCTTC. It is translated as CASSYVSLGFYTF.

The chain couples TRBV12-3 or TRBV12-4 to TRBJ1-6, with 7 bases that match TRBD1. V lost 3 bases to trimming and J lost 9 bases; unmatched junction nucleotides: 5. This CDR3 comprises 14 residues. This CDR3 reads CASSFRGDRSPLHF. The CDR3 DNA reads TGTGCCAGCAGTTTCAGGGGGGATCGTTCACCCCTCCACTTT.

This clonotype was seen ten or more times. The V call is TRBV5-1, the J call TRBJ2-1, with D possibly matching TRBD2 (5 bases). The CDR3 is 14 amino acids. Germline V gives CDR1 SGHRS, CDR2 YFSETQ. V lost 6 bases and J lost 2, with 12 bases in between. In nucleotides, the CDR3 is TGCGCCAGCACCCCGGAGGAGACCTACAATGAGCAGTTCTTC. Its protein is CASTPEETYNEQFF.

This clonotype has ten or more counts. This chain joins TRBV5-1 and TRBJ2-7; D is undetermined. The CDR3 is 14 amino acids. Germline CDR1 and CDR2: SGHRS and YFSETQ. V gave up 0 bases and J gave up 0 bases, with 7 bases separating them. In DNA form, the CDR3 reads TGCGCCAGCAGCTTGGATCCGAGCTCCTACGAGCAGTACGTC. Amino acid sequence: CASSLDPSSYEQYV.